This TCR beta chain was identified in a study of blood T cell repertoires in COVID-19. Trimming took off 6 bases at V and 4 bases at J, with 12 bases between the two ends. The CDR3 is 13 amino acids. The V gene's germline CDR1 is SEHNR and CDR2 FQNEAQ (reference sequence). The method was immunoSEQ multiplex PCR; TCRdb's version includes in-frame clones alone and lacks a portion of them. The sample yields 120,000 to 150,000 clones, 80% seen once. The sample comprised peripheral blood. The TCR was taken from a woman aged 50 to 60 with acute or convalescent COVID-19. This chain joins TRBV7-9 and TRBJ1-1; possible D gene TRBD1, 6 bases. DNA of the CDR3: TGTGCCAGCAGACAGGGCGGGTTCACTGAAGCTTTCTTT. It is translated as CASRQGGFTEAFF.